Here is one T cell receptor beta chain with its context. Germline CDR1 is SGDLS and CDR2 is YYNGEE. The CDR3 is 16 amino acids. V trimming: 3 bases; J trimming: 3 bases; junction bases outside the gene matches: 7. In the source study's methods: Quantification of nucleated cells was approximated via reference gene primer amplification. Generated by immunoSEQ multiplex PCR, the TCRdb table keeps only in-frame clones and is missing some. The DNA was the basis for D and trimming; V, J and clone size are from that table. The table lists roughly 130,000 clones, about 80% of them singletons. This record comes from a study of blood T cell repertoires in COVID-19. About the study: In each case, the material was cDNA or gDNA derived from T cells, B-cell-depleted T cells, or PBMCs.

Specimen: peripheral blood. The sequence was obtained from a woman aged 80 or over with acute or convalescent COVID-19. The gene calls are TRBV9 and TRBJ2-3; 10 nucleotides agree with TRBD2. The CDR3 DNA is TGTGCCAGCAGCGAGCGGGGGGGCCAGGGTACAGATACGCAGTATTTT. This encodes CASSERGGQGTDTQYF.